This TCR beta chain was captured in a study of CD8 T cells in ankylosing spondylitis. General observations from the study: Significant enrichment of disease-linked clones was reportedly seen in matched ankylosing spondylitis synovial fluid. Ankylosing spondylitis blood appeared to be characterized by a TCR beta motif of eight or nine highly homologous variants.

This clonotype was found a few times. The antigen remains unidentified. With molecular barcodes, quantitative 5'-RACE was used to make the TCR beta libraries. TCRdb reprocessed the 5' RACE reads with MiXCR, giving one entry per CDR3 protein. The sample includes some 700,000 distinct CDR3 sequences, 19% of them seen just once. The CDR3 is made up of 16 amino acids. The J segment lost 4 bases and the V segment lost 3 bases, leaving 10 bases of the junction unmatched. Germline assignment: CDR1 WNHNN and CDR2 SYGVQD (reference sequence). This TCR was sampled from a male donor with ankylosing spondylitis. The sample taken for sequencing was blood, either unsorted or a sorted T cell fraction (not recorded which). The V gene is TRBV10-1, the J gene TRBJ1-1; TRBD1 matches 8 bases. The CDR3 is CASSEGGTGALTEAFF. CDR3 DNA sequence: TGCGCCAGCAGTGAAGGTGGGACAGGCGCCCTCACTGAAGCTTTCTTT.